The sequence of this T cell receptor (beta chain) was determined in a study of T-cell memory formation after mild COVID-19. Study results and caveats: Contracting CD4+ clones were located mainly in CM and EM, and CD8+ clones in EMRA.

Comments on this clonotype: Its antigen remains unidentified.

Per germline, CDR1 LGHDT and CDR2 YNNKEL (reference sequence). V dropped 2 bases and J dropped 5; count of bases not matched to a gene: 17. The CDR3 has 21 residues. The TCR alpha and TCR beta cDNA libraries, bearing sample barcodes and UMIs, were generated by 5'RACE using constant-segment primers. TCRdb passed the 5' RACE reads through MiXCR, listing each CDR3 protein once. The sample has hundreds of thousands of distinct CDR3 sequences, roughly 25% seen once. The rearrangement uses TRBV3-1 and TRBJ2-1; 14 nucleotides agree with TRBD2. Sequenced: PBMCs or a T cell subset sorted from them (not recorded which). The receptor was isolated from an adult woman who had mild COVID-19 (a few samples of this study predate the infection). Cell type and time point are not known. The CDR3 region is CASSQLGTSGGPGQYDNEQFF. For the CDR3, the DNA is TGTGCCAGCAGCCAACTAGGGACTAGCGGGGGCCCCGGGCAGTACGACAATGAGCAGTTCTTC.